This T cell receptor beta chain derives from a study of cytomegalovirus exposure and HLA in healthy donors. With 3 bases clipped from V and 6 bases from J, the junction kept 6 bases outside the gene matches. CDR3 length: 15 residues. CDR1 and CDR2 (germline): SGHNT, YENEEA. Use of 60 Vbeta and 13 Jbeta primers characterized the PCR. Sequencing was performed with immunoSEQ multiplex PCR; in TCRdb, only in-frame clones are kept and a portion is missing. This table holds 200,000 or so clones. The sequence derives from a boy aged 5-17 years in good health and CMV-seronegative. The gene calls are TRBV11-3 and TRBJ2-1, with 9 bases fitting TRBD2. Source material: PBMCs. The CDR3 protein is CASSFRGGGGNEQFF. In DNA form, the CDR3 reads TGTGCCAGCAGCTTTCGAGGCGGGGGGGGCAATGAGCAGTTCTTC.